The 27 T cell receptor beta chains below come from one sample, sequenced in a study of CD8+ T cells in alopecia areata. Extraction and reverse transcription of RNA yielded cDNA as the sequencing template. TCRdb's copy holds only in-frame clones and misses some; the assay was immunoSEQ multiplex PCR. The table lists 100,000 to 150,000 clones, around 60% of them singletons. Material: CD4+ T cells sorted from blood, obtained at week 0. The source of these receptors is a human donor with alopecia areata.

The table lists this clone with a few counts. V usage is TRBV4-1 and J usage is TRBJ1-4; D possibly corresponds to TRBD1 (6 bases). Trimming stripped 3 bases from V and 7 bases from J, with 15 bases between. From germline, CDR1 is MGHRA and CDR2 YSYEKL. This CDR3 region has 15 residues. The CDR3 region has the DNA TGCGCCAGCAGCCATGGGGGGCGGGACGTTGAAAAACTGTTTTTT. Translation: CASSHGGRDVEKLFF.

The chain combines TRBV4-3 with TRBJ2-3; 8 bases match TRBD2. Germline lookup yields CDR1 LGHNA and CDR2 YSLEER. Germline trimming cut 4 bases from V and 2 bases from J; bases unmatched to any gene: 14. The CDR3 runs to 18 residues. The DNA of the CDR3 is TGCGCCAGCAGCCGCAAAAGGTCGGAGCGGGGGTTCACAGATACGCAGTATTTT. It yields the protein CASSRKRSERGFTDTQYF.

The DNA for the CDR3 is TGTGCCAGCAGCCAAGAGAACTCTGGAAACACCATATATTTT. This sequence encodes CASSQENSGNTIYF. The chain combines TRBV4-2 with TRBJ1-3; no clear D gene. The V gene lost 0 bases and the J gene lost 0 bases, with 3 bases spanning the gap. Germline V gene sequence: CDR1 LGHNA, CDR2 YNFKEQ. The CDR3 is made up of 14 amino acids.

The chain has TRBV5-1 and TRBJ2-7, with TRBD2 identical over 10 bases. The CDR3 is 16 amino acids. Germline lookup yields CDR1 SGHRS and CDR2 YFSETQ. V lost 0 bases to trimming and J lost 5 bases; unmatched junction nucleotides: 8. The CDR3 DNA reads as TGCGCCAGCAGCTTGGTAGCTAGCGGGGGAAGAGACGAGCAGTACTTC. It translates to CASSLVASGGRDEQYF.

This chain links TRBV6-5 with TRBJ2-2; D gene ambiguous. CDR3 length: 14 amino acids. V lost 8 bases and J 6 bases, leaving 16 bases between the germline ends. The V gene's germline CDR1 is MNHEY and CDR2 SVGAGI. The CDR3 sequence: CASRRPAEAGELFF. CDR3 nucleotide sequence: TGTGCCAGCCGCCGACCTGCCGAGGCCGGGGAGCTGTTTTTT.

V is TRBV11-2 and J is TRBJ2-3; D remains unclear. Germline V gene sequence: CDR1 SGHAT, CDR2 FQNNGV. The CDR3 sequence is 11 residues long. Trimming pared 8 bases from V and 6 bases from J, leaving 9 bases between. The CDR3 region has the DNA TGTGCCAGCTCCTTAGGGGATACGCAGTATTTT. Translating it yields CASSLGDTQYF.

The V and J genes are TRBV11-2 and TRBJ1-1; TRBD1 is a possible D gene (6 bases). The V end was cut by 2 bases, the J end by 1 base, with 11 bases between. In germline, CDR1 is SGHAT, CDR2 FQNNGV. This CDR3 is built from 15 residues. In nucleotides, the CDR3 is TGTGCCAGCAGCTTAAGGGGGACGCGGAACACTGAAGCTTTCTTT. Protein product: CASSLRGTRNTEAFF. Drawing the rest from reference TRBV11-2 and TRBJ1-1, the complete variable domain is EAGVAQSPRYKIIEKRQSVAFWCNPISGHATLYWYQQILGQGPKLLIQFQNNGVVDDSQLPKDRFSAERLKGVDSTLKIQPAKLEDSAVYLCASSLRGTRNTEAFFGQGTRLTVV.

The V gene is TRBV30, the J gene TRBJ2-7; D call uncertain. Germline lookup yields CDR1 GTSNPN and CDR2 SVGIG (reference sequence). The CDR3 is 11 residues long. The ends were cut back, 8 bases at V and 0 bases at J, with 8 bases in the middle. In DNA form, the CDR3 reads TGTGCCGTTGACATCTCCTACGAGCAGTACTTC. This sequence encodes CAVDISYEQYF.

The sample holds a few counts of this clone. The chain uses TRBV5-6 and TRBJ2-1, with D possibly matching TRBD2 (7 bases). Deletions cut 5 bases from V and 4 bases from J, with 22 bases between. CDR3 length: 17 residues. The V gene's germline CDR1 is SGHDT and CDR2 YYEEEE. The chain's CDR3 is CASRREGEGLMYNEQFF. The CDR3 nucleotides read TGTGCCAGCAGAAGAGAGGGGGAGGGCCTTATGTACAATGAGCAGTTCTTC.

The chain links TRBV7-9 to TRBJ2-5, with TRBD2 identical over 9 bases. The J call is doubtful: the DNA matches TRBJ2-7 better. This CDR3 contains 15 residues. Germline CDR1 SEHNR, CDR2 FQNEAQ (reference sequence). The CDR3 DNA reads as TGTGCCAGCAGCTTTGGGTCTAGCGGGAACTACGAGCAGTACTTC. As protein: CASSFGSSGNYEQYF.

The chain joins TRBV5-1 to TRBJ2-5; D remains unclear. The J call could be wrong; TRBJ2-7 is a better fit for the DNA end. Germline values: CDR1 SGHRS, CDR2 YFSETQ. The CDR3 runs 15 residues. As DNA, the CDR3 is TGCGCCAGCAGCTTGTCTGGACCCAGGCCCTACGAGCAGTACTTC. It translates to CASSLSGPRPYEQYF.

As DNA, the CDR3 is TGTGCCAGCAGTGGGGGTTTCGAAGAGACCCAGTACTTC. It translates to CASSGGFEETQYF. V usage is TRBV2 and J usage is TRBJ2-5; D unclear. Germline-derived CDR1 and CDR2 are SNHLY and FYNNEI. The CDR3 sequence is 13 residues long. The V end lost 4 bases, the J end lost 3 bases, and 9 bases lay between the germline ends.

This clone has more than one count but fewer than ten. The rearrangement links TRBV5-1 to TRBJ2-3, with TRBD2 matching 15 bases. The germline gives CDR1 SGHRS, CDR2 YFSETQ. V lost 4 bases to trimming and J lost 8 bases; unmatched junction nucleotides: 11. This CDR3 is built from 17 residues. This CDR3 is CASSLTSPGLAGGTQYF. DNA for the CDR3: TGCGCCAGCAGCCTAACATCGCCGGGACTAGCGGGGGGTACGCAGTATTTT. Full variable domain (outside the CDR3, taken from reference TRBV5-1 and TRBJ2-3): KAGVTQTPRYLIKTRGQQVTLSCSPISGHRSVSWYQQTPGQGLQFLFEYFSETQRNKGNFPGRFSGRQFSNSRSEMNVSTLELGDSALYLCASSLTSPGLAGGTQYFGPGTRLTVL.

The chain links TRBV19 to TRBJ1-5; D might be TRBD1 (5 bases). Germline V CDR1 and CDR2: LNHDA, SQIVND (reference sequence). Between the trimmed V and J ends, which lost 8 bases and 11 bases, there was a span of 19 bases. The CDR3 has 13 residues. CDR3 in amino acids: CASHAGRPSAQHF. CDR3 in DNA: TGTGCCAGTCACGCGGGACGGCCCTCGGCCCAGCATTTT.

This clone has only one observation. The rearrangement uses TRBV6-5 and TRBJ1-1, with D tentatively TRBD1 (5 bases). V lost 4 bases to trimming and J lost 3 bases, with 12 bases between them. This CDR3 contains 14 residues. Germline loops: CDR1 MNHEY, CDR2 SVGAGI. CDR3 DNA sequence: TGTGCCAGCAGTTGGGCGAGGGGTTACACTGAAGCTTTCTTT. Translating gives CASSWARGYTEAFF.

The rearrangement uses TRBV7-6 and TRBJ2-7; TRBD2 aligns across 10 bases. This CDR3 is built from 19 residues. The J segment lost 7 bases and the V segment lost 0 bases, leaving 18 bases of the junction unmatched. The V gene's germline CDR1 is SGHVS and CDR2 FNYEAQ. The CDR3, as DNA: TGTGCCAGCAGCTTAGCGATTTCCCCTAGCGGGAGATCTGGGCGGGAGCAGTACTTC. As protein: CASSLAISPSGRSGREQYF. The full variable domain, rest sourced from reference TRBV7-6 and TRBJ2-7, is GAGVSQSPRYKVTKRGQDVALRCDPISGHVSLYWYRQALGQGPEFLTYFNYEAQQDKSGLPNDRFSAERPEGSISTLTIQRTEQRDSAMYRCASSLAISPSGRSGREQYFGPGTRLTVT.

The sample holds a few counts of this clone. This chain joins TRBV19 and TRBJ2-4; no clear D. Between the trimmed V and J ends, which lost 9 bases and 0 bases, there was a span of 9 bases. This CDR3 comprises 13 residues. CDR1 and CDR2 (germline): LNHDA, SQIVND (reference sequence). The CDR3 DNA is TGTGCCAGCAGTGGTCTAGCCAAAAACATTCAGTACTTC. Encoded protein: CASSGLAKNIQYF. Using reference TRBV19 and TRBJ2-4 for the parts outside the CDR3, the full variable domain is DGGITQSPKYLFRKEGQNVTLSCEQNLNHDAMYWYRQDPGQGLRLIYYSQIVNDFQKGDIAEGYSVSREKKESFPLTVTSAQKNPTAFYLCASSGLAKNIQYFGAGTRLSVL.

The chain has TRBV19 and TRBJ1-1; D is undetermined. Germline V gene data show CDR1 as LNHDA and CDR2 as SQIVND (reference sequence). The CDR3 length is 15 residues. The V end was cut by 5 bases, the J end by 2 bases, with 15 bases between. CDR3 sequence reads: CASSPSPIQNTEAFF. CDR3 nucleotides: TGTGCCAGTAGTCCCTCTCCGATCCAAAACACTGAAGCTTTCTTT.

This sequence joins TRBV29-1 and TRBJ2-1, with 13 bases that match TRBD2. This CDR3 has 20 residues. Germline CDR1 reads SQVTM; CDR2 reads ANQGSEA. J was trimmed by 2 bases and V by 1 base; bases with no gene match: 14. The CDR3: CSVEAWSGLAGDPTYNEQFF. The CDR3 region has the DNA TGCAGCGTTGAAGCTTGGAGTGGACTAGCGGGGGATCCTACCTACAATGAGCAGTTCTTC.

V and J are TRBV9 and TRBJ2-1; 7 bases fit TRBD2. The CDR3 has 16 amino acids. Germline CDR1 is SGDLS and CDR2 is YYNGEE. J gave up 2 bases and V 0 bases, and 5 bases lay outside the gene matches. CDR3 residues: CASSVGPSGPYNEQFF. In DNA form, the CDR3 reads TGTGCCAGCAGCGTAGGTCCTAGCGGACCCTACAATGAGCAGTTCTTC.

In this sample, this clone turned up a few times. The gene calls are TRBV29-1 and TRBJ2-3; unclear D gene. Trimming pared 1 base from V and 3 bases from J, leaving 2 bases between. The CDR3 is 11 residues long. Germline values: CDR1 SQVTM, CDR2 ANQGSEA. CDR3 DNA sequence: TGCAGCGTTGAAGGTACAGATACGCAGTATTTT. Amino acids: CSVEGTDTQYF.

The chain links TRBV27 to TRBJ2-3; perhaps TRBD1 as D (6 bases). The germline V gene has CDR1 MNHEY and CDR2 SMNVEV (reference sequence). The CDR3 extends over 14 amino acids. Trimming took off 4 bases at V and 4 bases at J, with 12 bases between the two ends. The CDR3 DNA reads TGTGCCAGCAGTTCCCAGAACAGGGCAGATACGCAGTATTTT. Translating it yields CASSSQNRADTQYF.

There are a few counts of this clone. The chain has TRBV5-1 and TRBJ1-1; D is perhaps TRBD1 (5 bases). The V gene lost 10 bases and the J gene lost 1 base, with 14 bases spanning the gap. Germline CDR1 and CDR2: SGHRS and YFSETQ. The CDR3 covers 13 residues. Here the CDR3 reads CASQDIPNTEAFF. DNA for the CDR3: TGCGCCTCTCAGGACATACCGAACACTGAAGCTTTCTTT.

On this clone: This same CDR3 is encoded by further DNA sequences in the sample. The chain employs TRBV9 and TRBJ2-3; D gene ambiguous. Germline V gene lookup returns CDR1 SGDLS and CDR2 YYNGEE. This CDR3 has 14 residues. The V end lost 2 bases, the J end lost 0 bases, and 7 bases lay between the germline ends. CDR3 DNA: TGTGCCAGCAGCGTCGGCGTTAGCACAGATACGCAGTATTTT. This translates into CASSVGVSTDTQYF.

This clone was observed a few times. This chain connects TRBV9 to TRBJ2-1; TRBD2 aligns across 9 bases. The CDR3 has 17 amino acids. Germline CDR1 is SGDLS and CDR2 is YYNGEE. J lost 8 bases, V lost 3 bases, and 15 bases had no gene match. In nucleotides, the CDR3 is TGTGCCAGCAGCGGTGACGGGCTAGCGGGAAAGATGGATGAGCAGTTCTTC. Translated, it gives CASSGDGLAGKMDEQFF.

This chain joins TRBV5-1 and TRBJ1-1, with D maybe TRBD1 (5 bases). The germline V gene has CDR1 SGHRS and CDR2 YFSETQ. CDR3 length: 13 amino acids. Trimming removed 4 bases at V and 7 bases at J, with 14 bases between. The CDR3 region is CASSQDRDREAFF. The CDR3 nucleotides read TGCGCCAGCAGCCAAGACAGAGATCGTGAAGCTTTCTTT.

The gene calls are TRBV29-1 and TRBJ2-3; D not certain. Germline assignment: CDR1 SQVTM and CDR2 ANQGSEA. The ends were cut back, 0 bases at V and 0 bases at J, with 16 bases in the middle. The CDR3 has 17 amino acids. In DNA, the CDR3 is TGCAGCGTTGAAGATCCGACTGCCTCTACTAGCACAGATACGCAGTATTTT. Protein product: CSVEDPTASTSTDTQYF.